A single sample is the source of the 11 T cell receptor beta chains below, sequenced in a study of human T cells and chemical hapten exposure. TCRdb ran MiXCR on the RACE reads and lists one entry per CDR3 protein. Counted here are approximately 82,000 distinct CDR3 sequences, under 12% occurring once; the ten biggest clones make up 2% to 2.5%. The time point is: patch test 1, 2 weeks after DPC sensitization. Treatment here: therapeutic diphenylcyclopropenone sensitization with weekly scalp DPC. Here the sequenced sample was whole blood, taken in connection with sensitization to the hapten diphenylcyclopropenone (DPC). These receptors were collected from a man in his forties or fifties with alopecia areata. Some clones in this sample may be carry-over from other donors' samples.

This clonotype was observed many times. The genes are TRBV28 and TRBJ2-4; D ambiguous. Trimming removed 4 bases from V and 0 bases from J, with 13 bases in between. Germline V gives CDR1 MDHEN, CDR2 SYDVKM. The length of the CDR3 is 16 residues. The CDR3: CASSSGHDLAKNIQYF. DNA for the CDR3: TGTGCCAGCAGTTCCGGGCATGACCTAGCCAAAAACATTCAGTACTTC.

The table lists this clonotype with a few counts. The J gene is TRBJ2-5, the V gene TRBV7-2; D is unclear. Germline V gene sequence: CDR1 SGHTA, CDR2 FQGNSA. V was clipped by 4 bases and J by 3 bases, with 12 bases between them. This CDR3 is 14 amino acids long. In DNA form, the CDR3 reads TGTGCCAGCAGCTCCTTAGGTCAGGAAGAGACCCAGTACTTC. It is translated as CASSSLGQEETQYF.

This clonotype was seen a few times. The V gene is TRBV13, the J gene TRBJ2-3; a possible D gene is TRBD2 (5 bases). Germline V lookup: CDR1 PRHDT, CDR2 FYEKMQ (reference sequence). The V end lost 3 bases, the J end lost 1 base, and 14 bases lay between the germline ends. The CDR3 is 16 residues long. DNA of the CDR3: TGTGCCAGCAGCTTCGGACTCCCTGTGGGCACAGATACGCAGTATTTT. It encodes CASSFGLPVGTDTQYF.

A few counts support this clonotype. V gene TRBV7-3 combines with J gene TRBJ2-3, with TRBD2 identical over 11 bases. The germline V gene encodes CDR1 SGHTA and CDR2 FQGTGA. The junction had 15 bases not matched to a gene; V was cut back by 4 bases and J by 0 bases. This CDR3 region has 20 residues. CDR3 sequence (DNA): TGTGCCAGCAGCTCGAGGGGGGGTACTAGCGGGAGCCCCAGCACAGATACGCAGTATTTT. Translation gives CASSSRGGTSGSPSTDTQYF.

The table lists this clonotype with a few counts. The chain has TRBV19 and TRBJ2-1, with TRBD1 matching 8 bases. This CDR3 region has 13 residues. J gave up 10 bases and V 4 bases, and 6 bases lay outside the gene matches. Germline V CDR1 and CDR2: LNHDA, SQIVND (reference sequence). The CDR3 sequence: CASSTRGREEQFF. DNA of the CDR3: TGTGCCAGTAGTACCAGGGGGCGTGAGGAGCAGTTCTTC.

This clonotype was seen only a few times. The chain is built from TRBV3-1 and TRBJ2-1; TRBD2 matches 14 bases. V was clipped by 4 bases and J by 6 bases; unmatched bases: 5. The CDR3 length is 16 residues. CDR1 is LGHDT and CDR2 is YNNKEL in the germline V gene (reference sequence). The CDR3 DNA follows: TGTGCCAGCAGCCCGATGGGACTAGCGGGAGTCAATGAGCAGTTCTTC. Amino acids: CASSPMGLAGVNEQFF.

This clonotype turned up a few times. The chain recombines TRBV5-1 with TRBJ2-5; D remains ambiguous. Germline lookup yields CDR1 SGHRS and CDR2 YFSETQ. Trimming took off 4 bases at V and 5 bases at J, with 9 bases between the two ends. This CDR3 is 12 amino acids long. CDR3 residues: CASSLPGETQYF. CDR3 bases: TGCGCCAGCAGCCTCCCCGGGGAGACCCAGTACTTC. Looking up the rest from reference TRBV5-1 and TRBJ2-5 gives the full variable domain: KAGVTQTPRYLIKTRGQQVTLSCSPISGHRSVSWYQQTPGQGLQFLFEYFSETQRNKGNFPGRFSGRQFSNSRSEMNVSTLELGDSALYLCASSLPGETQYFGPGTRLLVL.

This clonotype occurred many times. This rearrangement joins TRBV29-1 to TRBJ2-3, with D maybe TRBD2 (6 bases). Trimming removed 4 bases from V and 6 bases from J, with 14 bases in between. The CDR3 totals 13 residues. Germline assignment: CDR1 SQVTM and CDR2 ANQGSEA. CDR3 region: CSVGKGLRDTQYF. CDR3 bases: TGCAGCGTTGGAAAGGGACTCAGGGATACGCAGTATTTT.

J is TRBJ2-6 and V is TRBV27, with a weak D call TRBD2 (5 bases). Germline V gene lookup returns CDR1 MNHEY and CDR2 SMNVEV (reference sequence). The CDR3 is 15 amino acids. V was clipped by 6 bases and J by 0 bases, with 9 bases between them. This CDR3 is CASRSDFSGANVLTF. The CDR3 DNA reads TGTGCCAGCAGATCGGACTTCTCTGGGGCCAACGTCCTGACTTTC.

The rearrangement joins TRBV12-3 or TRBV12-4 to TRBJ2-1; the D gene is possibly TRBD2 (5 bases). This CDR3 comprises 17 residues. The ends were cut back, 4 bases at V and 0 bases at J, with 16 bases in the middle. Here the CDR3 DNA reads TGTGCCAGCAGTTCCTTGGCGAGCGGAGCCTCCTACAATGAGCAGTTCTTC. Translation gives CASSSLASGASYNEQFF.

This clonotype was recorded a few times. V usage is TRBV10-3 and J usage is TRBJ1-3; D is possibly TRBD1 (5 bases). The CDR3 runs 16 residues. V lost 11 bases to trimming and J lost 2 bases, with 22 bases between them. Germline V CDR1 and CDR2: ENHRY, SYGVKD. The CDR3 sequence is CAVHTGSLVPGNTIYF. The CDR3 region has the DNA TGTGCCGTCCATACAGGATCACTAGTCCCTGGAAACACCATATATTTT.